This T cell receptor (beta chain) was found in a study of neurological immune-mediated disorders. Study-level findings and limits: HTLV-1-associated myelopathy led in TCR clonal expansion, while multiple sclerosis ranked lowest, below healthy controls.

In germline, CDR1 is MNHEY, CDR2 SMNVEV (reference sequence). Trimming cost V 5 bases and J 4 bases, with 18 bases left between them. This CDR3 has 15 amino acids. TCRdb passed the 5' RACE reads through MiXCR, listing each CDR3 protein once. The table has about 46,000 distinct CDR3 sequences, approximately 10% seen once. Stored at -80 C, 2 million PBMCs were the source of the unsorted libraries. Comments on this clonotype: What it binds is unknown.

Sequenced material: PBMCs. This clonotype was sampled from an older man with HTLV-1-associated myelopathy (HAM/TSP). The rearrangement links TRBV27 to TRBJ2-7; unclear D gene. CDR3 loop: CASSPPGRRPYEQYF. Here the CDR3 DNA reads TGTGCCAGCAGTCCTCCGGGCAGGAGACCTTACGAGCAGTACTTC.